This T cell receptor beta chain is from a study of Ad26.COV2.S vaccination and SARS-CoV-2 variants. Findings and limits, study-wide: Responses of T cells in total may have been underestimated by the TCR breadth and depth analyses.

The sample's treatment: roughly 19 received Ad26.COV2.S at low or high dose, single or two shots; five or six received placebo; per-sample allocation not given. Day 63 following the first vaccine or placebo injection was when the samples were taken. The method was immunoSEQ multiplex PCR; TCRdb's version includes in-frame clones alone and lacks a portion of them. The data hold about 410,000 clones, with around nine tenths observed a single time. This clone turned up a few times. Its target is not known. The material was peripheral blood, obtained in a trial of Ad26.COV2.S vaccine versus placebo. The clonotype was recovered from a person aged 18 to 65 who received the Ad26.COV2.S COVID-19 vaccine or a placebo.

The CDR3, as DNA: TGTGCCAGTAGTATAGAGGACAGGATCTATAGCAATCAGCCCCAGCATTTT. This translates into CASSIEDRIYSNQPQHF. The rearrangement joins TRBV19 to TRBJ1-5, with 7 bases matching TRBD1. Germline assignment: CDR1 LNHDA and CDR2 SQIVND (reference sequence). Trimming took 0 bases from V and 0 from J; bases not matched to a gene: 5. The CDR3 has 17 residues.